The rows below give T cell receptor beta chains drawn from one sample of a study of T-cell reconstitution after alpha-beta-depleted transplantation in children. Using its own MiXCR run on the PCR reads, TCRdb lists one record per CDR3 protein. The table has 530,000 or so distinct CDR3 sequences, 25% to 30% seen once. Sequences were derived from PBMCs, sampled before TCRalphabeta/CD19-depleted stem cell transplant. The receptor set was obtained from a boy under two years old with Wiskott-Aldrich syndrome, due to receive a stem cell transplant. The conserved cysteine and the conserved F or W are not part of the CDR3 here.

v_gene	CDR3aa
TRBV6-2/TRBV6-3	ASSYSLGGANVLT
TRBV29-1	SVGGKVTDTQY
TRBV27	ASSPPAKRALYEQY
TRBV27	ASSFIAGGLTGELF
TRBV6-1	ASRRGENTEAF
TRBV10-3	ANGEGLGETQY
TRBV15	ATSREYVLGSRSTDTQY
TRBV2	ASRDRSNEQY
TRBV29-1	SVLLRTSVKTQY
TRBV5-1	ASATGQGYTGELF
TRBV20-1	SARDRVRTQTY
TRBV28	ASSIIDPGHYYNSPLH
TRBV5-4	ASSPGLADPPATQY
TRBV5-1	ASSLVGRGGADEQF
TRBV5-1	ASRRRDLLHETQY
TRBV4-2	ASSQDQHNEQF
TRBV5-4	ASSNPGGMNTEAF
TRBV20-1	SARVASSYNEQF
TRBV4-1	ASSQDRWDAFSGNTIY
TRBV9	ASSPYRDYGYT
TRBV20-1	SAGGQGKTQY
TRBV10-2	ASQRNKRGYYEQY